One sample yielded the 30 T cell receptor beta chains listed below, sequenced in a study of memory CD4+ T cells and cytomegalovirus serostatus (dated by TCRdb to about 2019). A FACSAria II was used to sort memory CD4+ T cells, defined as single viable CD3+CD4+CD8-CD45RO+ cells. Receptor libraries were prepared by the immunoSEQ multiplex PCR assay. TCRdb's version of the immuneACCESS table is confined to in-frame rearrangements and falls short of the full clone set. An unresolved V gene accounts for under half of the shortfall where checked; the remainder is of unknown origin. The sample table shows some 52,000 clones, and approximately 82% are seen once. Approximately 1.9% of the sample is taken by the ten largest. Specimen: memory CD4+ T cells from blood. These receptors were obtained from an adult in good health and CMV-seropositive.

This clone has more than one count but fewer than ten. V is TRBV19 and J is TRBJ2-7, with 9 bases aligning to TRBD1. The V and J ends lost 5 bases and 6 bases, in that order; junction bases with no gene match: 14. This CDR3 has 16 amino acids. Germline V gene lookup returns CDR1 LNHDA and CDR2 SQIVND (reference sequence). Written as DNA, the CDR3 is TGTGCCAGTAGTCCCCAGCCGGGACAGGGCTCTCTCGAGCAGTACTTC. It specifies CASSPQPGQGSLEQYF.

This chain uses TRBV2 with TRBJ1-1; 9 bases line up with TRBD1. V gave up 2 bases and J gave up 4 bases; unmatched junction bases: 2. CDR1 and CDR2 from the germline V gene are SNHLY and FYNNEI. The CDR3 is 14 residues long. CDR3 amino acids: CASSETGGGTEAFF. In DNA form, the CDR3 reads TGTGCCAGCAGTGAAACAGGGGGCGGCACTGAAGCTTTCTTT.

V gene TRBV11-2 combines with J gene TRBJ1-1; TRBD1 matches at 10 bases. This CDR3 contains 19 residues. With 5 bases clipped from V and 1 base from J, the junction kept 16 bases outside the gene matches. Germline V CDR1 and CDR2: SGHAT, FQNNGV. The CDR3 sequence: CASSRGRGQGLKGNTEAFF. In DNA, the CDR3 is TGTGCCAGCAGCAGAGGACGGGGACAGGGGTTAAAGGGGAACACTGAAGCTTTCTTT.

The chain links TRBV7-2 to TRBJ2-7; TRBD2 matches 11 bases. The V segment lost 5 bases and the J segment 3 bases; nucleotides outside the gene matches: 9. The germline V gene encodes CDR1 SGHTA and CDR2 FQGNSA. The CDR3 loop spans 16 amino acids. The CDR3 bases are TGTGCCAGCAGCCCAGGGACTAGCGGTCCTCTCTACGAGCAGTACTTC. Protein: CASSPGTSGPLYEQYF.

The CDR3 DNA follows: TGTGCCAGCAGTGAACAGGAAGACCAGCCCCAGCATTTT. Protein: CASSEQEDQPQHF. The chain links TRBV2 to TRBJ1-5; D not certain. Germline CDR1 and CDR2: SNHLY and FYNNEI. V gave up 2 bases and J gave up 7 bases, with 9 bases separating them. The CDR3 has 13 residues.

This chain connects TRBV29-1 to TRBJ2-1, with D possibly matching TRBD2 (5 bases). The CDR3 loop spans 14 amino acids. Germline V lookup: CDR1 SQVTM, CDR2 ANQGSEA. Trimming stripped 7 bases from V and 8 bases from J, with 21 bases between. CDR3 DNA: TGCAGCGGCCAAGCATCGACGGGATTTGATGAGCAGTTCTTC. It is translated as CSGQASTGFDEQFF.

The chain couples TRBV15 to TRBJ1-1; D unclear. The CDR3 runs to 15 residues. Germline V CDR1 and CDR2: LNHNV, YYDKDF (reference sequence). Between the trimmed V and J ends, which lost 1 base and 2 bases, there was a span of 11 bases. The CDR3 DNA reads TGTGCCACCAGCAGAGCGGGGTCTCGAAACACTGAAGCTTTCTTT. It translates to CATSRAGSRNTEAFF.

This clone was observed a few times. The chain is built from TRBV7-2 and TRBJ2-1; the D gene is possibly TRBD1 (6 bases). CDR1 is SGHTA and CDR2 is FQGNSA in the germline V gene. The CDR3 extends over 16 amino acids. The V and J ends lost 5 bases and 7 bases respectively, with 21 bases between them. Written as DNA, the CDR3 is TGTGCCAGCAGCACTCACCCGGGACACCCGACAAATGAGCAGTTCTTC. Protein: CASSTHPGHPTNEQFF.

The rearrangement uses TRBV19 and TRBJ2-2; 7 bases fit TRBD1. This CDR3 region has 15 residues. CDR1 and CDR2 (germline): LNHDA, SQIVND (reference sequence). V gave up 3 bases and J gave up 4 bases; unmatched junction bases: 5. The CDR3 bases are TGTGCCAGTAGTATCGGGGCAGGGGGCACCGGGGAGCTGTTTTTT. Translation: CASSIGAGGTGELFF.

The chain couples TRBV28 to TRBJ1-3; no clear D. The CDR3 length is 11 residues. Trimming removed 3 bases at V and 6 bases at J, with 3 bases between. Looked up from germline, CDR1 is MDHEN and CDR2 is SYDVKM. The CDR3 here is CASSFKNTIYF. For the CDR3, the DNA is TGTGCCAGCAGTTTCAAAAACACCATATATTTT.

The sample holds a few counts of this clone. This sequence joins TRBV28 and TRBJ1-5; a possible D gene is TRBD1 (5 bases). This CDR3 is 15 amino acids long. Germline V gene sequence: CDR1 MDHEN, CDR2 SYDVKM. V shed 1 base and J shed 4 bases, with 11 bases lying between them. Written as DNA, the CDR3 is TGTGCCAGCAGTTTATCATGGCGACAGAATCAGCCCCAGCATTTT. Translating gives CASSLSWRQNQPQHF.

The chain combines TRBV6-1 with TRBJ1-5; 11 nucleotides match TRBD1. V gave up 6 bases and J gave up 6 bases; unmatched junction bases: 1. Looked up from germline, CDR1 is MNHNS and CDR2 is SASEGT. The CDR3 sequence is 13 residues long. For the CDR3, the DNA is TGTGCCAGCAGAGGGACAGGGGGTCAGCCCCAGCATTTT. Residues: CASRGTGGQPQHF.

The chain is built from TRBV5-1 and TRBJ1-4; TRBD1 agrees at 8 bases. Germline loops: CDR1 SGHRS, CDR2 YFSETQ. Trimming at V came to 2 bases and at J to 8 bases, leaving 5 bases not matched to a gene. This CDR3 is built from 14 residues. The CDR3 here is CASSLQGGNEKLFF. CDR3 sequence (DNA): TGCGCCAGCAGCTTACAGGGGGGAAACGAAAAACTGTTTTTT.

This clone was counted only a few times. The J gene is TRBJ1-5, the V gene TRBV7-8, with D hard to call. Trimming stripped 3 bases from V and 3 bases from J, with 3 bases between. The CDR3 spans 12 residues. Germline CDR1 and CDR2: SGHVS and FQNEAQ. The CDR3 coding sequence is TGTGCCAGCAGCTTTATCAATCAGCCCCAGCATTTT. Protein product: CASSFINQPQHF. The full variable domain, with the rest looked up from reference TRBV7-8 and TRBJ1-5, is GAGVSQSPRYKVAKRGQDVALRCDPISGHVSLFWYQQALGQGPEFLTYFQNEAQLDKSGLPSDRFFAERPEGSVSTLKIQRTQQEDSAVYLCASSFINQPQHFGDGTRLSIL.

The rearrangement joins TRBV9 to TRBJ2-5; TRBD1 is a possible D gene (5 bases). The CDR3 has 13 residues. Germline assignment: CDR1 SGDLS and CDR2 YYNGEE. With 0 bases removed from V and 3 bases from J, the gap between germline ends came to 6 bases. The chain's CDR3 is CASSVGGKETQYF. The CDR3 DNA reads as TGTGCCAGCAGCGTAGGGGGCAAAGAGACCCAGTACTTC. The full variable domain, rest sourced from reference TRBV9 and TRBJ2-5, is DSGVTQTPKHLITATGQRVTLRCSPRSGDLSVYWYQQSLDQGLQFLIQYYNGEERAKGNILERFSAQQFPDLHSELNLSSLELGDSALYFCASSVGGKETQYFGPGTRLLVL.

This clone has a single count. The rearrangement joins TRBV10-1 to TRBJ2-3; a possible D gene is TRBD2 (6 bases). The V end was cut by 3 bases, the J end by 3 bases, with 16 bases between. Germline values: CDR1 WNHNN, CDR2 SYGVQD (reference sequence). The CDR3 spans 16 residues. CDR3 coding DNA: TGCGCCAGCAGTGAAGGAGGGAGTGGGCTTACAGATACGCAGTATTTT. This sequence encodes CASSEGGSGLTDTQYF.

A single count supports this clone. The rearrangement joins TRBV28 to TRBJ1-2; perhaps TRBD1 as D (6 bases). The germline V gene has CDR1 MDHEN and CDR2 SYDVKM. The CDR3 runs to 13 residues. Trimming removed 3 bases at V and 8 bases at J, with 13 bases between. In DNA, the CDR3 is TGTGCCAGCAGTTTGGGCAGGGGCAGAGGCTACACCTTC. Amino acid sequence: CASSLGRGRGYTF.

This clone was recorded a few times. The chain employs TRBV14 and TRBJ1-2, with a tentative D call TRBD1 (6 bases). Germline values: CDR1 SGHDN, CDR2 FVKESK. Trimming cost V 0 bases and J 3 bases, with 17 bases left between them. The CDR3 consists of 17 residues. CDR3 bases: TGTGCCAGCAGCCAAGATTCGACAGGTCTACGATACTATGGCTACACCTTC. Translation gives CASSQDSTGLRYYGYTF.

This clone has a handful of counts. The chain recombines TRBV14 with TRBJ1-2; weak D call: TRBD1 (6 bases). CDR3 length equals 13 residues. Per germline, CDR1 SGHDN and CDR2 FVKESK. V was cut by 3 bases and J by 8 bases, with 13 bases left in between. CDR3 coding DNA: TGTGCCAGCAGCCATGCCAGGGGTGACGGCTACACCTTC. This gives the protein CASSHARGDGYTF.

The gene calls are TRBV7-8 and TRBJ1-1; D gene unclear. Trimming left V 2 bases short and J 0 bases short, with 7 bases between. The CDR3 covers 14 residues. CDR1 is SGHVS, CDR2 FQNEAQ, per germline. CDR3 protein: CASSLNSLNTEAFF. Here the CDR3 DNA reads TGTGCCAGCAGCTTAAACAGTTTGAACACTGAAGCTTTCTTT.

This clone has just one count. The rearrangement links TRBV29-1 to TRBJ1-1; TRBD1 matches at 7 bases. The V gene's germline CDR1 is SQVTM and CDR2 ANQGSEA. The CDR3 extends over 11 amino acids. Trimming cost V 6 bases and J 9 bases; bases outside gene matches: 7. The CDR3 DNA reads TGCAGCGTAGTTCGGGACAGCAAAGCTTTCTTT. The encoded protein is CSVVRDSKAFF.

This clone was observed a single time. The chain recombines TRBV2 with TRBJ2-3; 8 bases map to TRBD2. Germline loops: CDR1 SNHLY, CDR2 FYNNEI. The CDR3 runs to 16 residues. V trimming: 2 bases; J trimming: 3 bases; junction bases outside the gene matches: 7. CDR3: CASSESGGPGTDTQYF. Written as DNA, the CDR3 is TGTGCCAGCAGTGAATCGGGAGGGCCGGGGACAGATACGCAGTATTTT. Supplemented by reference TRBV2 and TRBJ2-3, the full variable domain reads EPEVTQTPSHQVTQMGQEVILRCVPISNHLYFYWYRQILGQKVEFLVSFYNNEISEKSEIFDDQFSVERPDGSNFTLKIRSTKLEDSAMYFCASSESGGPGTDTQYFGPGTRLTVL.

The chain carries TRBV9 and TRBJ1-2, with a weak D call TRBD1 (5 bases). Between the trimmed V and J ends, which lost 0 bases and 4 bases, there was a span of 13 bases. Germline V gives CDR1 SGDLS, CDR2 YYNGEE. This CDR3 is 15 amino acids long. This chain's CDR3 is CASSVVSDRPYGYTF. The CDR3 DNA sequence: TGTGCCAGCAGCGTAGTTTCCGACAGACCCTATGGCTACACCTTC.

The V and J genes are TRBV4-2 and TRBJ2-7; D is undetermined. The ends were cut back, 2 bases at V and 6 bases at J, with 14 bases in the middle. This CDR3 spans 14 amino acids. CDR1 and CDR2 (germline): LGHNA, YNFKEQ. The CDR3 DNA sequence: TGTGCCAGCAGCCAAAGTCCTCCTGGCTCCGAGCAGTACTTC. This translates into CASSQSPPGSEQYF.

The chain uses TRBV5-1 and TRBJ2-2, with no clear D. V was clipped by 1 base and J by 2 bases, with 9 bases between them. The germline gives CDR1 SGHRS, CDR2 YFSETQ. The CDR3 extends over 15 amino acids. The CDR3 region has the DNA TGCGCCAGCAGCTTGCCCCGGGTAAACACCGGGGAGCTGTTTTTT. Amino acids: CASSLPRVNTGELFF.

This chain connects TRBV5-1 to TRBJ2-1, with D hard to call. The CDR3 consists of 15 residues. The germline V gene encodes CDR1 SGHRS and CDR2 YFSETQ. V was shortened by 0 bases and J by 2 bases, with 9 bases between the two germline ends. In DNA, the CDR3 is TGCGCCAGCAGCTTGGAGGGCGGCCCCTACAATGAGCAGTTCTTC. Residues: CASSLEGGPYNEQFF.

In its sample, this clone was seen a few times. The chain links TRBV6-1 to TRBJ1-2, with 9 bases fitting TRBD1. This CDR3 comprises 14 residues. The germline V gene has CDR1 MNHNS and CDR2 SASEGT. Losses at the gene ends were 6 bases for V and 6 bases for J; bases not matched to a gene: 8. The CDR3 nucleotides read TGTGCCAGCAGGCTACAGGGGGCATCGGATGGCTACACCTTC. This sequence encodes CASRLQGASDGYTF.

Turning to this clone: The same CDR3 arises from other DNA sequences in this sample as well. The gene calls are TRBV7-2 and TRBJ1-3, with 8 bases identical to TRBD1. The CDR3 totals 15 residues. Germline V gives CDR1 SGHTA, CDR2 FQGNSA. J lost 4 bases, V lost 5 bases, and 7 bases had no gene match. As DNA, the CDR3 is TGTGCCAGCAGCCCACAGGGGGATTCGGGAAACACCATATATTTT. This encodes CASSPQGDSGNTIYF.

This clone was picked up a small number of times. V and J are TRBV29-1 and TRBJ2-2; D is possibly TRBD2 (6 bases). Germline assignment: CDR1 SQVTM and CDR2 ANQGSEA. V dropped 6 bases and J dropped 4 bases, with 15 bases sitting between them. This CDR3 region has 14 residues. CDR3 protein: CSVYRLESTGELFF. CDR3 DNA sequence: TGCAGCGTCTACAGACTAGAGAGCACCGGGGAGCTGTTTTTT.

This clone has a handful of counts. The chain carries TRBV19 and TRBJ1-4; no clear D. V was cut by 7 bases and J by 5 bases, with 17 bases left in between. This CDR3 contains 15 residues. CDR1 LNHDA and CDR2 SQIVND come from the germline V gene (reference sequence). CDR3 loop: CASKEGFTTNEKLFF. CDR3 sequence (DNA): TGTGCCAGTAAGGAGGGTTTTACTACGAATGAAAAACTGTTTTTT.